The clone carrying this T cell receptor (beta chain) was seen only a few times. Its target is unknown. This sample is drawn from a study of T cells in Graves' hyperthyroidism and ophthalmopathy. The CDR3 runs to 20 residues. V lost 1 base and J lost 0, with 22 bases in between. Germline V gene sequence: CDR1 LGHNA, CDR2 YNFKEQ. Diagnoses rested on clinical symptoms, serum thyroxine and TRAb, thyroid ultrasound and orbital computed tomography. Study observations and caveats: Among clonotypes expanded in thyroid above 0.001, most were also found in blood.

TCR beta CDR3 region amplification was performed from RNA transcripts. An initial round of RT-PCR targeting the TCR CDR3 relied on the HTBI primer set. TCRdb reprocessed the multiplex PCR reads with MiXCR, giving one entry per CDR3 protein. Of 300,000 to 450,000 distinct CDR3 sequences listed, about 14% were seen once; the top ten hold around 20%. Specimen: blood. The sequence was obtained from a man aged 30-40 years with Graves' hyperthyroidism that later progressed to Graves' ophthalmopathy. The V call is TRBV4-2, the J call TRBJ1-5, with D perhaps TRBD1 (6 bases). CDR3 DNA: TGTGCCAGCAGCCAAGCCAAAAGGCCAGGGGAGGATAATAGCAATCAGCCCCAGCATTTT. Amino acid sequence: CASSQAKRPGEDNSNQPQHF.